This T cell receptor (beta chain) was recovered during a study of blood T cell repertoires in COVID-19. Study details: Acute and convalescent COVID-19 specimens originated in the United States, Italy and Spain.

Per the study methods: Reference gene primer amplification in the assay estimated nucleated cell counts. TCRdb's copy holds only in-frame clones and misses some; the assay was immunoSEQ multiplex PCR. From that table come the V and J calls and clone size; the DNA was used to work out D and trimming. The data show 200,000 or so clones, more than 75% seen once. The V and J ends lost 4 bases and 0 bases, in that order; junction bases with no gene match: 3. CDR3 length equals 15 residues. Per germline, CDR1 SEHNR and CDR2 FQNEAQ (reference sequence). This clone is a singleton in its sample. The source material was peripheral blood. This TCR came from a man aged 55 to 69 with acute or convalescent COVID-19. V gene TRBV7-9 combines with J gene TRBJ1-5; 7 positions agree with TRBD1. CDR3: CASSSTGNSNQPQHF. DNA of the CDR3: TGTGCCAGCAGCTCGACAGGGAATAGCAATCAGCCCCAGCATTTT.